This is a list of T cell receptor beta chains from one sample in a study of blood T cell repertoires in COVID-19. The protocol was immunoSEQ multiplex PCR, while the TCRdb copy is restricted to in-frame clones and leaves out a portion. The sample lists under 45,000 clones, over 70% occurring once. Sequencing was carried out using peripheral blood. These receptors originate from a woman between 40 and 55 years old with acute or convalescent COVID-19. CDR3s include the opening cysteine and the closing phenylalanine or tryptophan. D genes are given only for firm matches. The size of a clone is reported for some rows only, either as once, few or many, or as a class for expanded clones.

-	TRBV7-2	-	TRBJ2-1	11	CASSLLNEQFF	TGTGCCAGCAGCTTGTTAAATGAGCAGTTCTTC
TRBD1	TRBV5-4	-	TRBJ2-2	15	CASSYGQGSPGELFF	TGTGCCAGCAGTTACGGACAGGGGAGTCCCGGGGAGCTGTTTTTT
-	TRBV6-5	-	TRBJ1-2	15	CASTQASGGGYGYTF	TGTGCCAGCACCCAAGCGAGCGGGGGGGGATATGGCTACACCTTC
-	TRBV4-1	-	TRBJ1-6	17	CASSQGTERSYNSPLHF	TGCGCCAGCAGCCAAGGGACAGAAAGGTCCTATAATTCACCCCTCCACTTT
TRBD2	TRBV5-1	-	TRBJ2-3	16	CASSPGTSGSTDTQYF	TGCGCCAGCAGCCCCGGGACTAGCGGGAGCACAGATACGCAGTATTTT
-	TRBV24-1	-	TRBJ2-3	16	CATSDPGQKSTDTQYF	TGTGCCACCAGTGACCCCGGACAGAAGAGCACAGATACGCAGTATTTT
-	TRBV20-1	-	TRBJ1-1	12	CSASGERAEAFF	TGCAGTGCTAGTGGGGAGAGGGCTGAAGCTTTCTTT
-	TRBV30	-	TRBJ1-1	14	CAWSVGVPDTEAFF	TGTGCCTGGAGTGTCGGGGTCCCCGACACTGAAGCTTTCTTT
-	TRBV28	-	TRBJ1-4	13	CASRGGANEKLFF	TGTGCCAGCAGGGGGGGGGCCAATGAAAAACTGTTTTTT
-	TRBV4-2	-	TRBJ1-1	16	CASSQDVGQMNTEAFF	TGTGCCAGCAGCCAAGATGTAGGACAGATGAACACTGAAGCTTTCTTT
-	TRBV19	-	TRBJ1-4	16	CASSAGAGETNEKLFF	TGTGCCAGTAGTGCAGGGGCCGGGGAAACTAATGAAAAACTGTTTTTT
-	TRBV7-9	-	TRBJ1-2	15	CASSLAQGRDYGYTF	TGTGCCAGCAGCTTAGCCCAGGGGAGGGACTATGGCTACACCTTC
TRBD1	TRBV9	-	TRBJ1-2	12	CASSGQAYGYTF	TGTGCCAGCAGTGGACAGGCCTATGGCTACACCTTC
-	TRBV19	once	TRBJ1-1	14	CASRRPAGYGEAFF	TGTGCCAGTAGACGACCTGCAGGGTACGGTGAAGCTTTCTTT
TRBD2	TRBV7-2	-	TRBJ2-7	18	CASSAKTSGRATAYEQYF	TGTGCCAGCAGCGCCAAGACTAGCGGGAGGGCAACAGCCTACGAGCAGTACTTC
TRBD2	TRBV5-1	-	TRBJ2-3	16	CASSQLAGGGTDTQYF	TGCGCCAGCAGCCAACTAGCGGGAGGTGGCACAGATACGCAGTATTTT
TRBD2	TRBV28	-	TRBJ2-3	17	CASSLGSGGYDADTQYF	TGTGCCAGCAGTTTGGGGTCCGGGGGGTACGATGCAGATACGCAGTATTTT
-	TRBV13	-	TRBJ2-1	12	CASSPHYNEQFF	TGTGCCAGCAGCCCCCATTACAATGAGCAGTTCTTC
-	TRBV27	-	TRBJ2-1	14	CASSRWGAYNEQFF	TGTGCCAGCAGTCGGTGGGGGGCCTACAATGAGCAGTTCTTC
TRBD1	TRBV27	-	TRBJ1-6	13	CASSWDSNSPLHF	TGTGCCAGCAGTTGGGACAGTAATTCACCCCTCCACTTT
TRBD1	TRBV3-1/TRBV3-2	once	TRBJ1-3	17	CASSLARDRFSGNTIYF	TGTGCCAGCAGCCTCGCGAGGGACAGATTCTCTGGAAACACCATATATTTT
-	TRBV6-5	-	TRBJ1-1	13	CASRWGDNTEAFF	TGTGCCAGCAGGTGGGGCGATAACACTGAAGCTTTCTTT
-	TRBV28	-	TRBJ1-1	14	CASSRGGADTEAFF	TGTGCCAGCAGCCGGGGGGGGGCGGACACTGAAGCTTTCTTT
-	TRBV7-2	-	TRBJ2-5	13	CASSPDRRETQYF	TGTGCCAGCAGCCCAGACAGGCGGGAGACCCAGTACTTC
-	TRBV18	-	TRBJ1-5	15	CASSTGMGSNQPQHF	TGTGCCAGCTCAACCGGGATGGGGAGCAATCAGCCCCAGCATTTT
-	TRBV18	-	TRBJ1-2	18	CASSPSRYRQGVRYGYTF	TGTGCCAGCTCACCAAGTCGTTATCGTCAGGGTGTTCGCTATGGCTACACCTTC
TRBD1	TRBV6-2/TRBV6-3	-	TRBJ2-7	14	CASSLQGVYYEQYF	TGTGCCAGCAGTTTACAGGGGGTGTACTACGAGCAGTACTTC
TRBD2	TRBV3-1/TRBV3-2	-	TRBJ2-3	16	CASSPHPGLAGDTQYF	TGTGCCAGCAGCCCCCACCCGGGACTAGCGGGTGATACGCAGTATTTT
TRBD1	TRBV11-2	-	TRBJ1-2	16	CASSRTGDIANYGYTF	TGTGCCAGCAGCCGGACAGGGGATATAGCTAACTATGGCTACACCTTC
-	TRBV5-1	once	TRBJ1-1	15	CASSGGRTSNTEAFF	TGCGCCAGCAGCGGGGGCCGAACGTCGAACACTGAAGCTTTCTTT
-	TRBV7-8	once	TRBJ1-3	15	CASSHPGVGGNTIYF	TGTGCCAGCAGCCACCCAGGGGTGGGCGGAAACACCATATATTTT
-	TRBV30	-	TRBJ2-1	13	CAWSVRTYNEQFF	TGTGCCTGGAGTGTGAGGACCTACAATGAGCAGTTCTTC
TRBD1	TRBV15	-	TRBJ2-2	16	CATSGVGTGVTGELFF	TGTGCCACCAGCGGCGTAGGGACAGGGGTCACCGGGGAGCTGTTTTTT
-	TRBV7-9	-	TRBJ1-4	14	CASSLPGANEKLFF	TGTGCCAGCAGCCTGCCGGGAGCTAATGAAAAACTGTTTTTT
-	TRBV7-9	-	TRBJ2-1	13	CASSLPSRREQFF	TGTGCCAGCAGCTTACCCAGCAGGCGTGAGCAGTTCTTC
-	TRBV11-3	once	TRBJ1-6	13	CASSSHRESPLHF	TGTGCCAGCAGCTCCCACAGGGAATCACCCCTCCACTTT
-	TRBV7-9	once	TRBJ2-3	15	CASSLADFLTDTQYF	TGTGCCAGCAGCTTAGCCGACTTCCTGACAGATACGCAGTATTTT
TRBD2	TRBV7-3	-	TRBJ2-3	18	CASSSSSGGHLSTDTQYF	TGTGCCAGCAGCTCCTCTAGCGGGGGACACCTGAGCACAGATACGCAGTATTTT
TRBD2	TRBV9	-	TRBJ2-3	16	CASSVGQGTSTDTQYF	TGTGCCAGCAGCGTAGGGCAAGGGACTAGTACAGATACGCAGTATTTT
-	TRBV5-6	-	TRBJ2-3	15	CASSLPGAKADTQYF	TGTGCCAGCAGCCTCCCGGGAGCCAAGGCAGATACGCAGTATTTT
TRBD1	TRBV27	-	TRBJ1-1	14	CASLPRGGFTEAFF	TGTGCCAGCCTACCAAGAGGGGGCTTCACTGAAGCTTTCTTT
TRBD1	TRBV29-1	few	TRBJ1-4	15	CSVVSGDRRNEKLFF	TGCAGCGTTGTTTCGGGGGACAGGCGCAATGAAAAACTGTTTTTT
-	TRBV3-1/TRBV3-2	-	TRBJ2-4	21	CASSQVPPQGMMKVAKNIQYF	TGTGCCAGCAGCCAAGTACCACCCCAGGGGATGATGAAGGTAGCCAAAAACATTCAGTACTTC
-	TRBV18	-	TRBJ2-5	15	CASSPTTGTQETQYF	TGTGCCAGCTCACCGACCACAGGGACACAAGAGACCCAGTACTTC
-	TRBV15	-	TRBJ1-5	14	CATRQGTNYQPQHF	TGTGCCACCCGCCAGGGGACCAATTACCAGCCCCAGCATTTT
TRBD1	TRBV18	-	TRBJ1-1	12	CASSPGQAEAFF	TGTGCCAGCTCACCAGGACAGGCAGAAGCTTTCTTT
-	TRBV9	-	TRBJ2-1	18	CASSVDPPSTISYNEQFF	TGTGCCAGCAGCGTAGACCCCCCCTCTACGATCTCCTACAATGAGCAGTTCTTC
-	TRBV18	-	TRBJ2-5	14	CASSPTRPQETQYF	TGTGCCAGCTCACCAACGAGGCCGCAAGAGACCCAGTACTTC
TRBD1	TRBV3-1/TRBV3-2	-	TRBJ2-1	15	CASSHTGDPQYEQFF	TGTGCCAGCAGCCACACAGGGGACCCACAATATGAGCAGTTCTTC
-	TRBV12-3/TRBV12-4	-	TRBJ2-7	13	CASGGRGSWEQYF	TGTGCCAGCGGGGGAAGGGGGAGTTGGGAGCAGTACTTC
TRBD2	TRBV30	-	TRBJ2-2	17	CAWSAIAGWVNTGELFF	TGTGCCTGGAGTGCTATAGCGGGTTGGGTGAACACCGGGGAGCTGTTTTTT
TRBD2	TRBV27	-	TRBJ2-3	15	CASRLTSVSTDTQYF	TGTGCCAGCAGACTGACTAGCGTTAGCACAGATACGCAGTATTTT
-	TRBV11-2	-	TRBJ2-1	17	CASSFNWPPSSYNEQFF	TGTGCCAGCAGCTTCAATTGGCCGCCTAGCTCCTACAATGAGCAGTTCTTC
-	TRBV3-1/TRBV3-2	-	TRBJ1-2	15	CASFNGPGGDYGYTF	TGTGCCAGCTTCAATGGACCGGGGGGGGACTATGGCTACACCTTC
TRBD1	TRBV10-1	-	TRBJ2-2	15	CASSGDRGGTGELFF	TGCGCCAGCAGTGGGGACAGGGGGGGCACCGGGGAGCTGTTTTTT
TRBD1	TRBV28	-	TRBJ1-2	15	CASSLGGTGVEGYTF	TGTGCCAGCAGTTTAGGTGGGACAGGGGTAGAAGGCTACACCTTC
-	TRBV5-1	-	TRBJ2-7	17	CASSLGIVGSRPYEQYF	TGCGCCAGCAGCTTAGGGATTGTGGGGAGTAGACCCTACGAGCAGTACTTC